Each of the 19 T cell receptor beta chains below was sequenced from the same sample in a study of tumor-infiltrating lymphocytes in oesophageal squamous cell carcinoma. TCRdb re-called the PCR reads with MiXCR, one entry per CDR3 protein. The table shows 15,000 to 20,000 distinct CDR3 sequences, with 40% to 60% occurring only once. The specimen was esophageal tumor tissue. The receptor set was obtained from a male donor with esophageal squamous cell carcinoma.

This clonotype was counted ten times or more. V is TRBV27 and J is TRBJ2-1; 7 bases match TRBD1. The germline V gene has CDR1 MNHEY and CDR2 SMNVEV (reference sequence). This CDR3 is 16 amino acids long. The V gene end was trimmed by 6 bases and the J gene end by 3 bases; junction bases not matched to a gene: 11. The CDR3 DNA reads as TGTGCCAGCAGCCTAGGAGGACAGGCGTTCTACAATGAGCAGTTCTTC. Residues: CASSLGGQAFYNEQFF.

The chain carries TRBV6-1 and TRBJ2-3; D is ambiguous. The V gene lost 5 bases and the J gene lost 2 bases, with 8 bases spanning the gap. CDR1 is MNHNS and CDR2 is SASEGT in the germline V gene. This CDR3 comprises 13 residues. The CDR3 region has the DNA TGTGCCAGCAGTCCCTCCGTCACAGATACGCAGTATTTT. Its translation is CASSPSVTDTQYF.

This chain joins TRBV7-8 and TRBJ2-3; the D is unclear. Germline CDR1 SGHVS, CDR2 FQNEAQ. The CDR3 length is 13 residues. Trimming cost V 2 bases and J 6 bases, with 9 bases left between them. Here the CDR3 reads CASSLSLFDTQYF. CDR3 DNA sequence: TGTGCCAGCAGCTTATCACTCTTTGATACGCAGTATTTT. Supplemented by reference TRBV7-8 and TRBJ2-3, the full variable domain reads GAGVSQSPRYKVAKRGQDVALRCDPISGHVSLFWYQQALGQGPEFLTYFQNEAQLDKSGLPSDRFFAERPEGSVSTLKIQRTQQEDSAVYLCASSLSLFDTQYFGPGTRLTVL.

The chain uses TRBV6-1 and TRBJ1-3, with unresolved D. The CDR3 covers 15 residues. Germline CDR1 is MNHNS and CDR2 is SASEGT. Trimming removed 4 bases at V and 4 bases at J, with 14 bases between. The CDR3: CASSVYANLGNTIYF. CDR3 bases: TGTGCCAGCAGTGTGTACGCGAACCTAGGAAACACCATATATTTT.

The rearrangement joins TRBV19 to TRBJ1-5; D perhaps matches TRBD1 (5 bases). Trimming left V 1 base short and J 4 bases short, with 11 bases between. Per germline, CDR1 LNHDA and CDR2 SQIVND (reference sequence). This CDR3 has 15 amino acids. The chain's CDR3 is CASSIARGGNQPQHF. In DNA form, the CDR3 reads TGTGCCAGTAGTATAGCTCGGGGGGGAAATCAGCCCCAGCATTTT.

V and J are TRBV4-2 and TRBJ2-5; a weak D match, TRBD2 (6 bases). CDR1 and CDR2 from the germline V gene are LGHNA and YNFKEQ. The CDR3 is made up of 14 amino acids. V was shortened by 8 bases and J by 11 bases, with 24 bases between the two germline ends. CDR3 sequence reads: CASGAGSSYNEQYF. The CDR3 nucleotides read TGTGCCAGCGGTGCGGGGAGCTCCTACAATGAGCAGTACTTC.

This clonotype was detected ten times or more. V gene TRBV5-8 combines with J gene TRBJ2-3; no clear D gene. Germline CDR1 is SGHTS and CDR2 is YDEGEE. Between the trimmed V and J ends, which lost 2 bases and 4 bases, there was a span of 5 bases. The CDR3 runs to 12 residues. The CDR3 is CASSFTSDTQYF. The CDR3 DNA reads as TGTGCCAGCAGCTTTACTTCAGATACGCAGTATTTT.

This chain joins TRBV7-2 and TRBJ2-3; the D is unclear. The better agreement between TRBJ2-1 and the DNA end casts doubt on the J call. Germline V gene sequence: CDR1 SGHTA, CDR2 FQGNSA. The CDR3 is made up of 16 amino acids. The CDR3 loop is CASSSAAGASYNEQFF. CDR3 in DNA: TGTGCCAGCAGCTCAGCTGCTGGCGCTTCCTACAATGAGCAGTTCTTC.

The gene calls are TRBV7-2 and TRBJ2-1; D gene ambiguous. Gene TRBJ2-5 matches the end of the DNA better, so the J call may be wrong. Germline V gives CDR1 SGHTA, CDR2 FQGNSA. This CDR3 spans 13 amino acids. CDR3 nucleotide sequence: TGTGCCAGCAGCTTCAGCGTGGGAGAGACCCAGTACTTC. Protein product: CASSFSVGETQYF.

This clonotype was counted a few times. CDR3 DNA: TGTGCCAGCAGCACTAGCGGGCCTACCTACGAGCAGTACTTC. Protein: CASSTSGPTYEQYF. The chain links TRBV7-6 to TRBJ2-3; 9 bases agree with TRBD2. The DNA matches TRBJ2-7 better at its end, which makes the J call doubtful. The CDR3 loop spans 14 amino acids. Germline V lookup: CDR1 SGHVS, CDR2 FNYEAQ.

This clonotype was detected a few times. This chain joins TRBV6-1 and TRBJ2-4; D might be TRBD1 (6 bases). V lost 5 bases and J lost 13, with 18 bases in between. The CDR3 consists of 13 residues. The germline CDR1 and CDR2 sequences are MNHNS and SASEGT. The CDR3 spells CASSRDKRNEQYF. The CDR3 DNA sequence: TGTGCCAGCAGTCGGGACAAGCGCAATGAGCAGTACTTC.

This clonotype was observed a few times. The rearrangement joins TRBV7-2 to TRBJ2-1, with 8 bases fitting TRBD1. Judging by the DNA end, TRBJ2-7 fits better; the J call may be wrong. Germline V gene data show CDR1 as SGHTA and CDR2 as FQGNSA. The CDR3 extends over 15 amino acids. In DNA form, the CDR3 reads TGTGCCAGCAGCTTAGTGGGACAGGTAGGCTACGAGCAGTACTTC. This translates into CASSLVGQVGYEQYF.

In this sample, this clonotype is medium-sized. The chain carries TRBV5-8 and TRBJ2-5, with TRBD1 identical over 9 bases. V lost 6 bases and J lost 2; bases outside the gene matches: 11. Looked up from germline, CDR1 is SGHTS and CDR2 is YDEGEE. This CDR3 spans 16 amino acids. As DNA, the CDR3 is TGTGCCAGCACCATAGGGTTAGGACAGGGGCAAGAGACCCAGTACTTC. Its translation is CASTIGLGQGQETQYF. Filled out from reference TRBV5-8 and TRBJ2-5, the complete variable domain reads EAGVTQSPTHLIKTRGQQATLRCSPISGHTSVYWYQQALGLGLQFLLWYDEGEERNRGNFPPRFSGRQFPNYSSELNVNALELEDSALYLCASTIGLGQGQETQYFGPGTRLLVL.

Concerning this clonotype itself: This may arise from a read error, as a much more abundant clone is one base away. J is TRBJ2-3 and V is TRBV19, with D possibly being TRBD2 (5 bases). The CDR3 is made up of 15 amino acids. CDR1 LNHDA and CDR2 SQIVND come from the germline V gene (reference sequence). The V and J ends lost 9 bases and 14 bases respectively, with 30 bases between them. The CDR3 here is CASLRLEGNTGELYF. The CDR3 DNA reads as TGTGCCAGCCTCCGACTCGAAGGCAACACCGGGGAGCTGTATTTT.

The sample holds many counts of this clonotype. The V gene is TRBV7-9, the J gene TRBJ2-7; 8 positions match TRBD1. J lost 3 bases, V lost 5 bases, and 6 bases had no gene match. Per germline, CDR1 SEHNR and CDR2 FQNEAQ (reference sequence). This CDR3 has 14 residues. CDR3: CASSRGTGSYEQYF. As DNA, the CDR3 is TGTGCCAGCAGCCGCGGGACAGGAAGCTACGAGCAGTACTTC.

This clonotype is categorized as medium-sized. The junction departs from the called germline gene at one end, perhaps through a read error. J is TRBJ1-2 and V is TRBV5-1; D is perhaps TRBD1 (6 bases). The germline gives CDR1 SGHRS, CDR2 YFSETQ. The CDR3 contains 13 residues. The CDR3: CATSVVTGIGYTF. The CDR3, as DNA: TGCGCCACCAGCGTAGTCACAGGGATCGGCTACACCTTC. Full variable domain (outside the CDR3, taken from reference TRBV5-1 and TRBJ1-2): KAGVTQTPRYLIKTRGQQVTLSCSPISGHRSVSWYQQTPGQGLQFLFEYFSETQRNKGNFPGRFSGRQFSNSRSEMNVSTLELGDSALYLCATSVVTGIGYTFGSGTRLTVV.

This clonotype has a handful of counts. The chain has TRBV7-8 and TRBJ2-1; TRBD2 might be the D (6 bases). CDR3 length: 14 residues. Trimming shortened V by 2 bases and J by 4 bases, and 9 bases separated the two germline ends. CDR1 is SGHVS and CDR2 is FQNEAQ in the germline V gene. The CDR3 DNA follows: TGTGCCAGCAGCTTAACGGGAGTATACAATGAGCAGTTCTTC. Its protein product is CASSLTGVYNEQFF.

The chain has TRBV10-3 and TRBJ2-3; 10 bases are shared with TRBD1. The J call may not be correct, given that the DNA end is closer to TRBJ1-1. CDR1 ENHRY and CDR2 SYGVKD come from the germline V gene. CDR3 length equals 16 residues. The CDR3 protein is CAISTVGQGRNTEAFF. DNA of the CDR3: TGTGCCATCAGCACCGTGGGACAGGGGAGGAACACTGAAGCTTTCTTT.

The chain couples TRBV27 to TRBJ2-7; TRBD1 matches 8 bases. The length of the CDR3 is 14 residues. The germline gives CDR1 MNHEY, CDR2 SMNVEV (reference sequence). After removal of 4 bases from V and 2 bases from J, the junction contained 4 bases not matched to a gene. The CDR3 sequence is CASSSGQEAYEQYF. The CDR3 DNA reads as TGTGCCAGCAGTTCGGGACAGGAGGCCTACGAGCAGTACTTC.